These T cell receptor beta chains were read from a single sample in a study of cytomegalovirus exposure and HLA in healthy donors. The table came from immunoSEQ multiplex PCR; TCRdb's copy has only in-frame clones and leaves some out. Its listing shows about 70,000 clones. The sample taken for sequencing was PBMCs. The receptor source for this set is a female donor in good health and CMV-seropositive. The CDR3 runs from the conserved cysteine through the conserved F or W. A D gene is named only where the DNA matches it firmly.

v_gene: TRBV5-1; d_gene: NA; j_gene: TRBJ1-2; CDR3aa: CASSLDGGSFDYGYTF; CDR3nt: TGCGCCAGCAGCTTGGACGGGGGTAGCTTTGACTATGGCTACACCTTC
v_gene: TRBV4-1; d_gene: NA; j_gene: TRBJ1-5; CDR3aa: CASSQEGRGGNQPQHF; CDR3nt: TGCGCCAGCAGCCAAGAAGGCAGGGGCGGGAATCAGCCCCAGCATTTT
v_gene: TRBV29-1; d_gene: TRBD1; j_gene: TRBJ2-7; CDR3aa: CSVGGQGSYEQYF; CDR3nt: TGCAGCGTCGGAGGACAGGGGAGCTACGAGCAGTACTTC
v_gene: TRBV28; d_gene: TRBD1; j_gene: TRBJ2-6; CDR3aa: CASIPGQISGANVLTF; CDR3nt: TGTGCCAGTATTCCGGGACAGATATCTGGGGCCAACGTCCTGACTTTC
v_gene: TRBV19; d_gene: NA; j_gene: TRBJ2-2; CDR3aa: CASSWGGIGELFF; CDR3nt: TGTGCCAGTAGTTGGGGGGGCATCGGGGAGCTGTTTTTT
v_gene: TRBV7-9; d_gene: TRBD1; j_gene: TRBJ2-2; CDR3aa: CARTGQGNTGELFF; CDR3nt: TGTGCCAGGACGGGACAGGGGAACACCGGGGAGCTGTTTTTT
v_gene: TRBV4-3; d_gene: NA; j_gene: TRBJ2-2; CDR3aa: CASSQSGTGELFF; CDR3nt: TGCGCCAGCAGCCAATCAGGCACCGGGGAGCTGTTTTTT
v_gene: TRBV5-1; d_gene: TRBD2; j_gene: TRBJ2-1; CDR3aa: CASSSSGGASHNEQFF; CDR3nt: TGCGCCAGCAGCTCTAGCGGGGGGGCGTCCCACAATGAGCAGTTCTTC
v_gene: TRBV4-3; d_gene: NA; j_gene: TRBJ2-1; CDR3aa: CASSQDGGKYNEQFF; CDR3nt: TGCGCCAGCAGCCAAGACGGAGGGAAATACAATGAGCAGTTCTTC
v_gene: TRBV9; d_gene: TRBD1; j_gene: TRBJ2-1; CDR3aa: CASSASGTAQNEQFF; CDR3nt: TGTGCCAGCAGCGCTTCCGGGACAGCCCAAAATGAGCAGTTCTTC
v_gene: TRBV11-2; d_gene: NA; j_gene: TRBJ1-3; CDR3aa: CASSLGTFSGNTIYF; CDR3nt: TGTGCCAGCAGCTTGGGCACCTTCTCTGGAAACACCATATATTTT
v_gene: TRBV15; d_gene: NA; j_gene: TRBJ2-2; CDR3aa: CATSTATSDTGELFF; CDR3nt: TGTGCCACCAGCACTGCGACATCGGACACCGGGGAGCTGTTTTTT
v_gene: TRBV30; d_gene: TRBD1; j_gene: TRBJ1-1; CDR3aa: CACGQANEAFF; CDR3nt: TGTGCCTGTGGACAGGCCAATGAAGCTTTCTTT
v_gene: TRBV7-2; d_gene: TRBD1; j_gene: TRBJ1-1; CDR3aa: CASSFQTGDNTEAFF; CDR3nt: TGTGCCAGCAGCTTCCAGACAGGGGATAACACTGAAGCTTTCTTT
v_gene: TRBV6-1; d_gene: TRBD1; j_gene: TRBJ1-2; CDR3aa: CASRDGQGANYGYTF; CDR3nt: TGTGCCAGCAGAGATGGACAGGGAGCTAACTATGGCTACACCTTC
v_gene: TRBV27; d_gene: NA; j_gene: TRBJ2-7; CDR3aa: CASSFSSGAIVYEQYF; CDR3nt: TGTGCCAGCAGTTTCTCCTCTGGGGCCATCGTATACGAGCAGTACTTC
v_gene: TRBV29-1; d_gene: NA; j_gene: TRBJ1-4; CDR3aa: CSAKSADTNEKLFF; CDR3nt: TGCAGCGCGAAATCAGCAGACACGAATGAAAAACTGTTTTTT
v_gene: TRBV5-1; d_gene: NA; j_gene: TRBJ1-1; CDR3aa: CASSLPEGGHTEAFF; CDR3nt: TGCGCCAGCAGCTTGCCAGAGGGGGGGCACACTGAAGCTTTCTTT
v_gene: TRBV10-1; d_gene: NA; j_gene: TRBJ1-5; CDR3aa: CASSGHTNQPQHF; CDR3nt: TGCGCCAGCAGTGGACACACCAATCAGCCCCAGCATTTT
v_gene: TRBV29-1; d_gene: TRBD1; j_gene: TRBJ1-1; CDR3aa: CSVEDPGPRGLNTEAFF; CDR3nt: TGCAGCGTTGAAGATCCCGGGCCCAGGGGGCTGAACACTGAAGCTTTCTTT
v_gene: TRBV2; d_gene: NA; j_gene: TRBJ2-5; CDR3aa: CASSELQGRQETQYF; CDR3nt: TGTGCCAGCAGTGAACTTCAGGGCCGACAAGAGACCCAGTACTTC
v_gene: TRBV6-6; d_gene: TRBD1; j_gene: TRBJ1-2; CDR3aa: CASSYGQGNGYTF; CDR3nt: TGTGCCAGCAGTTATGGACAGGGGAATGGCTACACCTTC
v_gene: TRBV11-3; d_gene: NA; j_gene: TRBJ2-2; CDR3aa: CASSLARTENTGELFF; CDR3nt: TGTGCCAGCAGCTTAGCCCGGACAGAGAACACCGGGGAGCTGTTTTTT
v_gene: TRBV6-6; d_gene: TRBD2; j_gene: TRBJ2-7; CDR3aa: CASSYSLSAGAYEQYF; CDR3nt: TGTGCCAGCAGTTACTCGTTGTCGGCGGGAGCCTACGAGCAGTACTTC
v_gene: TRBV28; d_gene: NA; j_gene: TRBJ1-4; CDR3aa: CASGGGGGKLFF; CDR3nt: TGTGCCAGCGGGGGGGGAGGTGGGAAACTGTTTTTT
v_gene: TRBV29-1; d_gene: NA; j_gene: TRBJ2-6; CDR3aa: CSVEDVTRSGANVLTF; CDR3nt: TGCAGCGTTGAAGATGTCACGCGCTCTGGGGCCAACGTCCTGACTTTC
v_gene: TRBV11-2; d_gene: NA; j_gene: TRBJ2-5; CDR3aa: CASSLGEGVETQYF; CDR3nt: TGTGCCAGCAGCTTAGGCGAGGGTGTGGAGACCCAGTACTTC
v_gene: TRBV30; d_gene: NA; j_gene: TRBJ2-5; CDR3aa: CAWSPGFGTQYF; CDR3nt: TGTGCCTGGAGTCCCGGGTTCGGGACCCAGTACTTC
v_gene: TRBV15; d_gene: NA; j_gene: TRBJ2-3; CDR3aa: CATSRVQDRTDTQYF; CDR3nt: TGTGCCACCAGCAGAGTTCAGGATCGCACAGATACGCAGTATTTT
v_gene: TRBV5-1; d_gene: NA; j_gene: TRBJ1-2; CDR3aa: CASSLVAGNNYGYTF; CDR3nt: TGCGCCAGCAGCTTGGTAGCGGGCAATAACTATGGCTACACCTTC
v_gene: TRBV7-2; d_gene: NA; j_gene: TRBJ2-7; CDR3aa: CASSRGGGSRYEQYF; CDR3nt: TGTGCCAGCAGCCGAGGCGGTGGCAGTCGCTACGAGCAGTACTTC
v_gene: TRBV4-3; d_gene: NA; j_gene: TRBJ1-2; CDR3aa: CASSQDLNYGYTF; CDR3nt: TGCGCCAGCAGCCAAGACCTAAACTATGGCTACACCTTC
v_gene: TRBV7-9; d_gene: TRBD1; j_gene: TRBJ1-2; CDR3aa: CASSPRQGANGYTF; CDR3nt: TGTGCCAGCAGCCCCAGACAGGGGGCAAATGGCTACACCTTC
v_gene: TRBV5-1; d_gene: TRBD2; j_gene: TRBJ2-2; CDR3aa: CASSLAEIAGVTGELFF; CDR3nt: TGCGCCAGCAGCTTGGCCGAAATAGCGGGAGTCACCGGGGAGCTGTTTTTT
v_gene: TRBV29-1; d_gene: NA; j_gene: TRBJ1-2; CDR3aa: CSVEGRAGEGSGYTF; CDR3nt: TGCAGCGTTGAAGGTCGGGCAGGGGAAGGGTCGGGCTACACCTTC
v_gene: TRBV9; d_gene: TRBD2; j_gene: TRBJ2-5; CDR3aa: CASSSKGGSVETQYF; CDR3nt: TGTGCCAGCAGCTCGAAGGGCGGGAGTGTAGAGACCCAGTACTTC
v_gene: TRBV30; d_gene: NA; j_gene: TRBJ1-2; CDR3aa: CALRVVGYTF; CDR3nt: TGTGCCCTCAGGGTGGTGGGCTACACCTTC
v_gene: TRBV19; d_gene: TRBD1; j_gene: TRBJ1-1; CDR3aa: CASSITNTGVQPEAFF; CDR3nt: TGTGCCAGTAGTATTACTAATACAGGGGTTCAGCCTGAAGCTTTCTTT
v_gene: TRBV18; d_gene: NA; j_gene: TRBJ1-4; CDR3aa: CASSPQGTVNEKLFF; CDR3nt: TGTGCCAGCTCACCGCAGGGTACGGTTAATGAAAAACTGTTTTTT
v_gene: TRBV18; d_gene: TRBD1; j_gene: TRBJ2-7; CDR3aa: CASSPLQGYEQYF; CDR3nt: TGTGCCAGCTCACCGCTACAGGGGTACGAGCAGTACTTC
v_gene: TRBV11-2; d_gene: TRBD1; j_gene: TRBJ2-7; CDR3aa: CATSRQGSSYEQYF; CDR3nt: TGTGCCACCAGTAGACAGGGAAGCTCCTACGAGCAGTACTTC
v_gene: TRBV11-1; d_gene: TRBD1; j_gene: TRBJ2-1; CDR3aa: CASSLLDGQGINEQFF; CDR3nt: TGTGCCAGCAGCCTACTTGACGGACAGGGTATCAATGAGCAGTTCTTC
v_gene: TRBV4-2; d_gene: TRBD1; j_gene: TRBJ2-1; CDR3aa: CASSPSGTGVYNEQFF; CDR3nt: TGTGCCAGCAGCCCTTCCGGGACAGGGGTTTACAATGAGCAGTTCTTC
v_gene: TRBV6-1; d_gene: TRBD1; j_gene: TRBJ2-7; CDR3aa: CASSGTGQYF; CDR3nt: TGTGCCAGCAGTGGGACAGGACAGTACTTC
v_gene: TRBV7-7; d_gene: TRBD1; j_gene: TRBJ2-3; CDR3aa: CASSFGTGMIDTQYF; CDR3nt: TGTGCTAGCAGCTTCGGGACAGGGATGATAGATACGCAGTATTTT
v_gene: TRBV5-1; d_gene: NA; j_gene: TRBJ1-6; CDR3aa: CASSPTGGSYNSPLHF; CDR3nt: TGCGCCAGCAGCCCGACAGGAGGCTCCTATAATTCACCCCTCCACTTT
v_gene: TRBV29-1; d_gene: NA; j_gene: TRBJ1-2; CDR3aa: CSVEWSGAYYGYTF; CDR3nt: TGCAGCGTTGAGTGGAGTGGGGCTTACTATGGCTACACCTTC
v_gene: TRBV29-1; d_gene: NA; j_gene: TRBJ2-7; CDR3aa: CSVEDTVSYEQYF; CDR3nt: TGCAGCGTTGAAGATACAGTCTCCTACGAGCAGTACTTC
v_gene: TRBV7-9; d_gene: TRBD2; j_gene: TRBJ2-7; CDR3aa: CASSRLAGGSYEQYF; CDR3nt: TGTGCCAGCAGCAGGCTAGCGGGGGGCTCCTACGAGCAGTACTTC
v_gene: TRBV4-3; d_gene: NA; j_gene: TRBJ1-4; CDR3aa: CASSPNAMGTLFF; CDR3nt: TGCGCCAGCAGCCCAAATGCGATGGGGACTCTGTTTTTT
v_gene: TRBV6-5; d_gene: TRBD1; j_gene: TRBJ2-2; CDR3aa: CASRTGQGFAGELFF; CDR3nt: TGTGCCAGCAGGACCGGACAGGGGTTCGCCGGGGAGCTGTTTTTT
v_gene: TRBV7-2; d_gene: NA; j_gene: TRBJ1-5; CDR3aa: CASSLTRDQPQHF; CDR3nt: TGTGCCAGCAGCTTAACGAGGGATCAGCCCCAGCATTTT
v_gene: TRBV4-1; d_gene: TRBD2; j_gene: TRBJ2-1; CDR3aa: CASSQVNSGGPSYNEQFF; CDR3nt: TGCGCCAGCAGCCAAGTTAATAGCGGGGGGCCCTCCTACAATGAGCAGTTCTTC
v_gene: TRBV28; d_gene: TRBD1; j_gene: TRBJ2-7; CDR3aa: CASRTGTGGPYEQYF; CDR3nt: TGTGCCAGCAGAACCGGGACAGGGGGCCCCTACGAGCAGTACTTC
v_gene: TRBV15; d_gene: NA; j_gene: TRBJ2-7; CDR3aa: CATSRDGQSSYEQYF; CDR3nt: TGTGCCACCAGCAGAGATGGACAGAGCTCCTACGAGCAGTACTTC
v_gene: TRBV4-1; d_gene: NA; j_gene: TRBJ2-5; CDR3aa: CASSPRSHVEVAETQYF; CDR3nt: TGCGCCAGCAGCCCCCGGTCCCACGTCGAGGTAGCAGAGACCCAGTACTTC
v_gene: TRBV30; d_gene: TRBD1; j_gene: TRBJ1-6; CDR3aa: CACDETGGNSPLHF; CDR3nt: TGTGCCTGTGACGAGACAGGGGGGAATTCACCCCTCCACTTT